This T cell receptor (beta chain) originates from a study of T cells expressing NK-cell markers (dated by TCRdb to 2020 to 2022). Turning to the overall study: In sorted CD3+CD56+NKG2C+, CD3+CD56+NKG2C- and CD3+CD56-NKG2C+ T-cell subsets from several donors, TCR beta-chain repertoires were profiled. All eight donors whose samples were sequenced were randomly selected healthy volunteers, three of them men and five women. Sequencing of the libraries produced 2 x 150 bp reads on Illumina HiSeq 2000/2500, MiSeq or NextSeq. Among the eight sequenced donors, seven were HCMV-seropositive and one was HCMV-seronegative. General conclusions and limits of the study: Whether the expanded NKG2C-expressing T cell clones were specific for HCMV antigens was left unclear. In five to seven donors, the dominant CD3+CD56+NKG2C+ clonotypes were found to rank among the top 10 CD8+ clonotypes and to make up roughly 1.0-7.5% of CD8+ T cells. Those dominant clonotypes were again the most abundant among CD3+CD56-NKG2C+ cells in several donors, at roughly 28.3-65%.

HCMV serostatus was determined by detecting HCMV-specific IgG in serum with a commercial ELISA kit. Ficoll density gradient centrifugation was used to isolate peripheral blood mononuclear cells from blood. CDR1 and CDR2 are drawn from the germline V gene: SGHDT, YYEEEE. Including the terminal cysteine and phenylalanine, the CDR3 comprises 17 residues. There is no recorded DNA. Details on this clonotype: Which antigen it targets is not known.

The instrument was an Illumina HiSeq 2000. TCR beta cDNA libraries were prepared using 5'RACE template switching, which introduced a universal primer site and unique molecular identifiers. Synthesis of cDNA was primed from the TCR beta constant segment and was followed by two consecutive PCR amplification steps. Under the source paper's analysis protocol: MIGEC was used to demultiplex reads and group the reads by UMI, and MiTCR was used to assemble and quantify clonotypes. To exclude erroneous sequences, only TCR cDNA sequences supported by at least two reads were retained. The tcR package was used for downstream repertoire analysis, and clonotypes were matched across fractions by CDR3 nucleotide sequence plus V segment. VDJmatch was used to annotate antigen specificity against VDJdb, with one amino acid substitution in CDR3 permitted. TCRdb reprocessed the sequencing reads and holds a single record per CDR3 protein sequence, with no DNA. None of the V and J calls come from the authors' own analysis; TCRdb made them. The record for this sample contains under 600,000 distinct CDR3 sequences. Of the sample, under 1.5% is held by the ten largest clones.

The specimen sequenced was blood T cells: a sorted CD56 or NKG2C T cell subset, CD4+ or CD8+ T cells, or bulk PBMC T cells (not recorded which). The TCR comes from a woman aged 50 to 60 in good health. Donor details come from another sample of the same person, matched by shared clones. The V and J genes are TRBV5-6 and TRBJ2-5. The encoded CDR3 is CASSLGLGSRWQETQYF. With the rest looked up from the reference TRBV5-6 and TRBJ2-5 genes rather than sequenced, the full variable domain is DAGVTQSPTHLIKTRGQQVTLRCSPKSGHDTVSWYQQALGQGPQFIFQYYEEEERQRGNFPDRFSGHQFPNYSSELNVNALLLGDSALYLCASSLGLGSRWQETQYFGPGTRLLVL.